Given below is one T cell receptor (beta chain) in context. Its antigen is unidentified. This entry comes from a study of T-cell reconstitution after alpha-beta-depleted transplantation in children. It was with unique molecular identifiers that the TCRbeta library was prepared. TCRdb fed the PCR reads into MiXCR, producing one record per CDR3 protein. Of 350,000 to 500,000 distinct CDR3 sequences in the sample, over 40% were seen once. Study-wide results and limits: A year had passed since transplant, and T-cell counts and diversity by then came mostly from newly produced T cells. Reportedly, roughly two months post-transplant, alpha-beta T cells arose from several hundred expanded graft clones. Some patients' high day-60 TCRbeta diversity was traced to surviving recipient T cells and thymic progenitors.

Germline V gene data show CDR1 as SGHAT and CDR2 as FQDESV (reference sequence). Losses at the gene ends were 5 bases for V and 4 bases for J; bases not matched to a gene: 11. The CDR3 is 15 amino acids. Here the sequenced sample was PBMCs, taken before TCRalphabeta/CD19-depleted stem cell transplant. V is TRBV11-1 and J is TRBJ2-7; 7 bases agree with TRBD1. The clonotype was recovered from a girl aged 2-15 years with aplastic anemia, due to receive a stem cell transplant. Written as DNA, the CDR3 is TGTGCCAGCAGCCACCAACTGGGACAGACTTACGAGCAGTACTTC. Its protein product is CASSHQLGQTYEQYF.